These 25 T cell receptor beta chains were all obtained from the same sample, sequenced in a study of blood T cells in healthy people across ages. A second about 6 to 12 cycle PCR used barcoded and J-beta primers. TCRdb re-derived calls from the 5' RACE reads in MiXCR, one entry per CDR3 protein. The table shows approximately 820,000 distinct CDR3 sequences, with around 45% occurring only once. Sequenced material: blood. The origin of the receptors is a man aged 60 to 75 in good health.

The rearrangement uses TRBV7-9 and TRBJ2-1, with 7 bases identical to TRBD1. This CDR3 contains 13 residues. The J segment lost 9 bases and the V segment lost 3 bases, leaving 5 bases of the junction unmatched. CDR1 is SEHNR, CDR2 FQNEAQ, per germline (reference sequence). In DNA, the CDR3 is TGTGCCAGCAGCTTCCGGACAGGAGGTGAGCAGTTCTTC. As protein: CASSFRTGGEQFF. The full variable domain, rest sourced from reference TRBV7-9 and TRBJ2-1, is DTGVSQNPRHKITKRGQNVTFRCDPISEHNRLYWYRQTLGQGPEFLTYFQNEAQLEKSRLLSDRFSAERPKGSFSTLEIQRTEQGDSAMYLCASSFRTGGEQFFGPGTRLTVL.

This chain uses TRBV27 with TRBJ1-6; D possibly corresponds to TRBD1 (6 bases). Trimming cost V 5 bases and J 5 bases, with 13 bases left between them. Germline V gene data show CDR1 as MNHEY and CDR2 as SMNVEV (reference sequence). The CDR3 contains 15 residues. The CDR3 protein is CASSPWTVNNSPLHF. The CDR3 DNA is TGTGCCAGCAGTCCTTGGACAGTGAATAATTCACCCCTCCACTTT.

This chain links TRBV7-6 with TRBJ2-6; 13 bases map to TRBD2. The length of the CDR3 is 17 residues. The V and J ends lost 5 bases and 6 bases, in that order; junction bases with no gene match: 7. Germline V lookup: CDR1 SGHVS, CDR2 FNYEAQ. CDR3 region: CASSPLAGGSSANVLTF. The DNA for the CDR3 is TGTGCCAGCAGCCCACTAGCGGGGGGGAGCTCGGCCAACGTCCTGACTTTC.

This clonotype has just a few counts. This rearrangement joins TRBV27 to TRBJ2-4, with D tentatively TRBD1 (6 bases). Between the trimmed V and J ends, which lost 3 bases and 7 bases, there was a span of 13 bases. The CDR3 has 14 amino acids. Germline-derived CDR1 and CDR2 are MNHEY and SMNVEV (reference sequence). The CDR3 reads CASSFGLTGNIQYF. The CDR3 DNA is TGTGCCAGCAGTTTTGGCCTAACAGGGAACATTCAGTACTTC.

As to this clonotype: The junction departs from the called germline gene at one end, perhaps through a read error. The J gene is TRBJ1-2, the V gene TRBV4-3; 7 bases map to TRBD1. The CDR3 loop spans 15 amino acids. Germline lookup yields CDR1 LGHNA and CDR2 YSLEER. This CDR3 is CASNQDLGQNYGYTF. CDR3 bases: TGCGCCAGCAACCAAGACCTGGGACAGAACTATGGCTACACCTTC.

This chain uses TRBV20-1 with TRBJ1-1, with D hard to call. V was pared by 0 bases and J by 2 bases, with 7 bases between. In germline, CDR1 is DFQATT, CDR2 SNEGSKA (reference sequence). This CDR3 is 13 amino acids long. CDR3 DNA: TGCAGTGCTAGAGACCCTATAAACACTGAAGCTTTCTTT. Amino acid sequence: CSARDPINTEAFF.

The CDR3 DNA sequence: TGTGCCAGCAGCAGGATCTTCGCGGTCGCAACTAATGAAAAACTGTTTTTT. It yields the protein CASSRIFAVATNEKLFF. The chain carries TRBV12-3 or TRBV12-4 and TRBJ1-4, with no clear D. The CDR3 runs 17 residues. Trimming took 6 bases from V and 0 from J, leaving 17 bases between them.

There are a few counts of this clonotype. This chain connects TRBV5-1 to TRBJ1-1; 7 bases are shared with TRBD1. J was trimmed by 3 bases and V by 4 bases; bases with no gene match: 9. This CDR3 region has 15 residues. Germline V gives CDR1 SGHRS, CDR2 YFSETQ. CDR3 in amino acids: CASSPGQSWYTEAFF. For the CDR3, the DNA is TGCGCCAGCAGCCCGGGACAGAGCTGGTACACTGAAGCTTTCTTT.

The chain employs TRBV6-1 and TRBJ2-1, with D possibly being TRBD1 or TRBD2 (5 bases each). Germline CDR1 is MNHNS and CDR2 is SASEGT. CDR3 length: 15 amino acids. Trimming left V 6 bases short and J 4 bases short, with 16 bases between. In nucleotides, the CDR3 is TGTGCCAGCAGAAAACCGGGGACCTCGTACAATGAGCAGTTCTTC. Encoded protein: CASRKPGTSYNEQFF.

In this sample, this clonotype turned up once. The chain combines TRBV6-5 with TRBJ1-1; D perhaps matches TRBD1 (5 bases). V shed 6 bases and J shed 5 bases, with 16 bases lying between them. Per the germline V gene, CDR1 is MNHEY and CDR2 is SVGAGI. The CDR3 totals 14 residues. The chain's CDR3 is CASRQTDRTTEAFF. The CDR3 DNA follows: TGTGCCAGCAGACAGACAGATCGAACAACTGAAGCTTTCTTT.

The rearrangement uses TRBV5-1 and TRBJ1-2; possible D gene TRBD1, 6 bases. V shed 4 bases and J shed 4 bases, with 11 bases lying between them. The germline V gene has CDR1 SGHRS and CDR2 YFSETQ. The CDR3 is 13 residues long. CDR3 DNA: TGCGCCAGCAGCAACCAGGACAGCTATGGCTACACCTTC. Its protein is CASSNQDSYGYTF.

This chain joins TRBV6-1 and TRBJ2-7; a possible D gene is TRBD1 (5 bases). The germline V gene has CDR1 MNHNS and CDR2 SASEGT. Between the trimmed V and J ends, which lost 4 bases and 2 bases, there was a span of 15 bases. The CDR3 is made up of 15 amino acids. The CDR3 region is CASSVKLGAAYEQYF. Here the CDR3 DNA reads TGTGCCAGCAGTGTGAAGTTAGGGGCAGCCTACGAGCAGTACTTC.

The CDR3 DNA is TGTGCCAGCAGCCGGACACCTGGCCCCATGAACTATGGCTACACCTTC. Its translation is CASSRTPGPMNYGYTF. The rearrangement uses TRBV7-2 and TRBJ1-2, with a possible D match to TRBD1 (5 bases). From germline, CDR1 is SGHTA and CDR2 FQGNSA. The CDR3 length is 16 residues. V gave up 5 bases and J gave up 2 bases, with 18 bases separating them.

This clonotype occurred a few times. The chain has TRBV10-3 and TRBJ1-2; D remains unclear. V was shortened by 2 bases and J by 5 bases, with 6 bases between the two germline ends. CDR1 is ENHRY, CDR2 SYGVKD, per germline. CDR3 length equals 12 residues. Written as DNA, the CDR3 is TGTGCCATCAGTGAGGGAGGATATGGCTACACCTTC. Its protein product is CAISEGGYGYTF.

The J gene is TRBJ1-2, the V gene TRBV2; perhaps TRBD1 as D (6 bases). CDR1 and CDR2 (germline): SNHLY, FYNNEI. V lost 4 bases and J 5 bases, leaving 20 bases between the germline ends. This CDR3 spans 16 amino acids. The CDR3 spells CASSAVDRTDSYGYTF. Here the CDR3 DNA reads TGTGCCAGCAGTGCAGTTGACAGGACAGATTCTTATGGCTACACCTTC. Variable domain in full (rest from reference TRBV2 and TRBJ1-2): EPEVTQTPSHQVTQMGQEVILRCVPISNHLYFYWYRQILGQKVEFLVSFYNNEISEKSEIFDDQFSVERPDGSNFTLKIRSTKLEDSAMYFCASSAVDRTDSYGYTFGSGTRLTVV.

The V call is TRBV5-6, the J call TRBJ2-7; possible D gene TRBD1, 6 bases. Trimming removed 4 bases at V and 1 base at J, with 15 bases between. The CDR3 has 15 residues. The germline V gene has CDR1 SGHDT and CDR2 YYEEEE. The CDR3 nucleotides read TGTGCCAGCAGCCTTGGACAGCCGATTTCCTACGAGCAGTACTTC. This gives the protein CASSLGQPISYEQYF.

The gene calls are TRBV20-1 and TRBJ2-5; 11 bases are shared with TRBD1. Per germline, CDR1 DFQATT and CDR2 SNEGSKA (reference sequence). V lost 2 bases, J lost 2 bases, and 4 bases stayed unmatched. The CDR3 is made up of 15 amino acids. CDR3 residues: CSARPGTGGQETQYF. The CDR3 DNA sequence: TGCAGTGCTAGACCCGGGACAGGGGGGCAAGAGACCCAGTACTTC.

The chain joins TRBV4-1 to TRBJ1-2; the D gene is possibly TRBD1 (5 bases). Between the trimmed V and J ends, which lost 0 bases and 7 bases, there was a span of 15 bases. This CDR3 has 15 amino acids. CDR1 and CDR2 (germline): MGHRA, YSYEKL. The CDR3 sequence: CASSQESGRASGYTF. CDR3 in DNA: TGCGCCAGCAGCCAAGAGTCGGGACGTGCCTCTGGCTACACCTTC.

This clonotype was found many times. The genes are TRBV4-3 and TRBJ2-7, with TRBD1 matching over 10 bases. V lost 2 bases and J lost 5; bases outside the gene matches: 6. The germline V gene has CDR1 LGHNA and CDR2 YSLEER. The CDR3 is 15 residues long. The CDR3 DNA reads as TGCGCCAGCAGCCAAACTCCGGGACAGGGGAACGAGCAGTACTTC. This encodes CASSQTPGQGNEQYF.

This clonotype occurred many times. V is TRBV9 and J is TRBJ2-5; 15 bases line up with TRBD2. Germline V gene lookup returns CDR1 SGDLS and CDR2 YYNGEE. The V segment lost 4 bases and the J segment 0 bases; nucleotides outside the gene matches: 7. This CDR3 contains 18 residues. In nucleotides, the CDR3 is TGTGCCAGCAGCACCGGGACTAGCGGGGGGCATTACCAAGAGACCCAGTACTTC. It specifies CASSTGTSGGHYQETQYF.

The chain combines TRBV24-1 with TRBJ2-5, with D perhaps assigned TRBD1 or TRBD2 (5 bases each). In germline, CDR1 is KGHDR, CDR2 SFDVKD. The CDR3 is 16 amino acids. V was cut by 3 bases and J by 9 bases, with 22 bases left in between. The CDR3 nucleotides read TGTGCCACCAGTGATGCCAGGGCGGGTCCGGATATGGCCCAGTACTTC. Its protein is CATSDARAGPDMAQYF.

The chain links TRBV20-1 to TRBJ1-5, with TRBD1 identical over 8 bases. The V and J ends lost 3 bases and 6 bases, in that order; junction bases with no gene match: 4. Germline lookup yields CDR1 DFQATT and CDR2 SNEGSKA (reference sequence). This CDR3 has 13 residues. CDR3: CSASQGASQPQHF. In nucleotides, the CDR3 is TGCAGTGCTAGCCAGGGGGCGAGTCAGCCCCAGCATTTT.

The chain joins TRBV20-1 to TRBJ2-5; no reliable D call. CDR3 length equals 12 residues. V was shortened by 6 bases and J by 0 bases, with 8 bases between the two germline ends. Germline values: CDR1 DFQATT, CDR2 SNEGSKA (reference sequence). In DNA, the CDR3 is TGCAGTGCCTCGAGACACCAAGAGACCCAGTACTTC. Amino acid sequence: CSASRHQETQYF.

This clonotype was counted between two and nine times. The chain joins TRBV27 to TRBJ1-2, with D possibly TRBD1 on 5 matching bases. The CDR3 loop spans 15 amino acids. CDR1 and CDR2 (germline): MNHEY, SMNVEV (reference sequence). Trimming removed 3 bases at V and 0 bases at J, with 11 bases between. CDR3 residues: CASSFRGEANYGYTF. For the CDR3, the DNA is TGTGCCAGCAGTTTCCGGGGGGAAGCTAACTATGGCTACACCTTC.

The chain recombines TRBV18 with TRBJ2-7; 7 positions agree with TRBD2. The germline gives CDR1 KGHSH, CDR2 LQKENI. The CDR3 loop spans 15 amino acids. After removal of 0 bases from V and 4 bases from J, the junction contained 6 bases not matched to a gene. The CDR3: CASSPPSGREYEQYF. CDR3 DNA: TGTGCCAGCTCACCACCTTCGGGGAGGGAGTACGAGCAGTACTTC. Using reference TRBV18 and TRBJ2-7 for the parts outside the CDR3, the full variable domain is NAGVMQNPRHLVRRRGQEARLRCSPMKGHSHVYWYRQLPEEGLKFMVYLQKENIIDESGMPKERFSAEFPKEGPSILRIQQVVRGDSAAYFCASSPPSGREYEQYFGPGTRLTVT.